This TCR beta chain was identified in a study of cytomegalovirus exposure and HLA in healthy donors. General study findings and limits: HLA allele associations emerged for roughly 16,000 TCR beta sequences in a later analysis, at 0.05 false discovery rate. Testing in vitro showed three CMV-associated chains specific for CMV antigens. The number of N-insertions in an Asian-associated ancestry cluster was reportedly below the approximately 690-donor mean in a later analysis. Trimming of TCR beta V- and J-genes showed a link, identified in a later analysis, to a missense DCLRE1C variant.

PCR used 60 Vbeta primers and 13 Jbeta primers. The table came from immunoSEQ multiplex PCR; TCRdb's copy has only in-frame clones and leaves some out. The sample lists 100,000 to 150,000 clones; around three quarters were seen once. V was cut by 4 bases and J by 0 bases, with 11 bases left in between. Germline CDR1 reads SGHRS; CDR2 reads YFSETQ. This CDR3 spans 16 amino acids. In regard to this clone: The antigen remains unidentified.

The sequence was obtained from a man under 40 in good health and CMV-seronegative. This rearrangement joins TRBV5-1 to TRBJ2-6; a weak D match, TRBD2 (5 bases). The sequenced material came from PBMCs. Here the CDR3 reads CASSPGGSSGANVLTF. In DNA, the CDR3 is TGCGCCAGCAGCCCCGGAGGAAGCTCTGGGGCCAACGTCCTGACTTTC.